This entry lists 6 T cell receptor beta chains sequenced from one sample in a study of Graves' ophthalmopathy and Graves' hyperthyroidism (dated by TCRdb to between 2017 and 2018). The sequencer listed for this sample is Illumina HiSeq 2000. For repertoire sequencing, the TCR beta CDR3 regions were amplified from RNA transcripts. HTBI primers and the Qiagen OneStep RT-PCR kit were used in a first-round RT-PCR, which was followed by a second-round multiplex PCR, size selection and purification. Starting from the raw public reads, TCRdb applied fastp trimming at Q25, assembled clones with MiXCR and retained in-frame beta chains. Rows matching on CDR3 protein sequence are summarized as one entry with the most common DNA and genes. This sample gives hundreds of thousands of distinct CDR3 sequences in total; around 21% of them show up just once. The ten top clones hold roughly 3.2% of the sample. Specimen: peripheral blood. These receptors all come from a woman aged 18-29 years with stable Graves' hyperthyroidism. Donor details come from another sample of the same person, matched by shared clones.

The rearrangement uses TRBV11-2 and TRBJ2-5, with TRBD2 identical over 9 bases. The CDR3 sequence is 13 residues long. Germline V CDR1 and CDR2: SGHAT, FQNNGV. V shed 6 bases and J 5 bases; nucleotides not matched to a gene: 4. The CDR3 loop reads CASSHGTSETQYF. CDR3 DNA: TGTGCCAGCAGTCATGGGACTAGCGAGACCCAGTACTTC. The full variable domain, its missing parts supplied by reference TRBV11-2 and TRBJ2-5, is EAGVAQSPRYKIIEKRQSVAFWCNPISGHATLYWYQQILGQGPKLLIQFQNNGVVDDSQLPKDRFSAERLKGVDSTLKIQPAKLEDSAVYLCASSHGTSETQYFGPGTRLLVL.

Concerning this clonotype itself: At one boundary the junction diverges from the germline segment, which might be a read error. The V and J genes are TRBV18 and TRBJ2-2, with D perhaps matching TRBD2 (5 bases). Germline assignment: CDR1 KGHSH and CDR2 LQKENI. This CDR3 is 11 amino acids long. The CDR3 coding sequence is TGTGCCAGCTCAGTGACCGGGGAGCTGTGTTTT. Translating gives CASSVTGELCF.

The V call is TRBV12-3 or TRBV12-4, the J call TRBJ1-6; TRBD1 matches 9 bases. V lost 6 bases and J lost 7; bases outside the gene matches: 7. The CDR3 is 15 amino acids. In DNA form, the CDR3 reads TGTGCCAGCAGCCTGCAGGGACAGGGAAATTCACCCCTCCACTTT. This encodes CASSLQGQGNSPLHF.

CDR3 nucleotides: TGTGCCAGCAGCCCCCGGTCCTACAAGCTGTACTTC. Its translation is CASSPRSYKLYF. J is TRBJ2-7 and V is TRBV6-2 or TRBV6-3; the D is unclear. The CDR3 sequence is 12 residues long. Germline CDR1 reads MNHEY; CDR2 reads SVGEGT. V lost 6 bases to trimming and J lost 12 bases, with 18 bases between them.

The chain combines TRBV11-1 with TRBJ1-1; a weak D match, TRBD1 (5 bases). Trimming took off 1 base at V and 0 bases at J, with 12 bases between the two ends. Germline values: CDR1 SGHAT, CDR2 FQDESV (reference sequence). CDR3 length: 16 amino acids. The CDR3 region is CASSLGGAGLNTEAFF. In nucleotides, the CDR3 is TGTGCCAGCAGCTTAGGAGGGGCAGGCCTGAACACTGAAGCTTTCTTT.

This clonotype was counted a few times. The CDR3 reads CASSNWGGNQPQHF. The CDR3 DNA sequence: TGTGCCAGCAGCAATTGGGGGGGGAATCAGCCCCAGCATTTT. This chain connects TRBV5-6 to TRBJ1-5, with a tentative D call TRBD1 (5 bases). CDR1 is SGHDT and CDR2 is YYEEEE in the germline V gene. The CDR3 sequence is 14 residues long. V lost 4 bases, J lost 4 bases, and 12 bases lay in between.